This TCR beta chain was observed in a study of T-cell memory formation after mild COVID-19. This clonotype was seen a handful of times. What it binds is not known. CDR3 length equals 14 residues. The germline CDR1 and CDR2 sequences are PRHDT and FYEKMQ (reference sequence). V lost 7 bases and J lost 4; bases outside the gene matches: 6. Study-wide results and caveats: CD4+ contracting clones were mainly CM and EM; CD8+ ones, EMRA.

TCRdb reanalysed the 5' RACE reads using MiXCR and keeps one entry per CDR3 protein. The table shows 300,000 to 400,000 distinct CDR3 sequences, with roughly 15% occurring only once. The rearrangement joins TRBV13 to TRBJ2-2; TRBD2 matches 7 bases. The receptor comes from a man aged 18 to 30 who had mild COVID-19 (a few samples of this study predate the infection). Cell type and time point are not known. What was sequenced was PBMCs or a T cell subset sorted from them (not recorded which). CDR3 loop: CASNRASGTGELFF. The CDR3 DNA reads as TGTGCCAGCAATAGGGCTAGCGGCACCGGGGAGCTGTTTTTT.